This paragraph reports one TCR beta chain. Its antigen remains unidentified. In germline, CDR1 is MGHRA, CDR2 YSYEKL. This CDR3 region has 14 residues. The V end was cut by 1 base, the J end by 5 bases, with 8 bases between. The source of the sample is a study of CD4 T cells in relation to SARS-CoV-2 and coronaviruses. Generated by immunoSEQ multiplex PCR, the TCRdb table keeps only in-frame clones and is missing some. The profile shows roughly 30,000 clones, around 76% of them singletons. CD4+ T cells from unexposed donors were obtained before the COVID-19 pandemic (2011-2018). After ten to eleven days of culture, CD4+ T cells were isolated.

Sequencing input: CD4+ T cells from PBMCs, cultured in vitro. The receptor was isolated from a human donor in good health. The V and J genes are TRBV4-1 and TRBJ1-4; D not resolved. CDR3 loop: CASSQAPGNEKLFF. The CDR3 nucleotides are TGCGCCAGCAGCCAAGCGCCCGGGAATGAAAAACTGTTTTTT.